Listed below are T cell receptor beta chains from one sample, sequenced in a study of beta chain features in type 1 diabetes. Profiled with immunoSEQ multiplex PCR; TCRdb holds only in-frame clones, not every one. Found here are fewer than 70,000 clones, 55% to 70% of them singletons; the top ten hold 0.25% to 0.35%. The sample taken for sequencing was stem cell memory CD4+ T cells from blood. Every receptor here comes from a woman in her thirties with type 1 diabetes. Each CDR3 is given with its conserved first and last residue. A D gene is named only where the DNA matches it firmly. Rows give clone size only sometimes, using once, few, many, or a class for an expanded clone.

TRBV11-2	TRBJ2-1	.	13	.	TGTGCCAGCAGCTTGAACAATCACAATGAGCAGTTCTTC	CASSLNNHNEQFF
TRBV30	TRBJ2-1	few	14	TRBD1	TGTGCCTGGAGCCGACAGGGTGGGGCCGATGAGCAGTTCTTC	CAWSRQGGADEQFF
TRBV18	TRBJ1-1	.	13	.	TGTGCCAGCTCAACAGCCCCGGATACTGAAGCTTTCTTT	CASSTAPDTEAFF
TRBV7-8	TRBJ1-5	.	16	.	TGTGCCAGCAGCTTAGGAGGCAGGGTGAGCAATCAGCCCCAGCATTTT	CASSLGGRVSNQPQHF
TRBV15	TRBJ2-7	.	14	TRBD1	TGTGCCACCAGCCGACCGGGACAGAACTACGAGCAGTACTTC	CATSRPGQNYEQYF
TRBV7-9	TRBJ2-2	few	16	TRBD1	TGTGCCAGCAGCTTAACGACAGGGACGAACACCGGGGAGCTGTTTTTT	CASSLTTGTNTGELFF
TRBV19	TRBJ2-3	.	15	.	TGTGCCAGTAGTATTAGGACACCAGGCACAGATACGCAGTATTTT	CASSIRTPGTDTQYF
TRBV5-1	TRBJ1-2	.	16	.	TGCGCCAGCAGCTTGGCCTTCGGCAATCCCTTCGGGGGCTACACCTTC	CASSLAFGNPFGGYTF
TRBV30	TRBJ1-2	.	12	TRBD1	TGTGCCTGGAGTGGGGACAGTAACTCCTACACCTTC	CAWSGDSNSYTF
TRBV11-2	TRBJ1-5	.	18	TRBD1	TGTGCCAGCAGCTTAGGAAGCTTGGGTGGACAGGACAATCAGCCCCAGCATTTT	CASSLGSLGGQDNQPQHF
TRBV7-8	TRBJ2-1	once	15	.	TGTGCCAGCAGCTTGTGGTCGGGCGGGGACAATGAGCAGTTCTTC	CASSLWSGGDNEQFF
TRBV4-2	TRBJ2-1	.	16	TRBD2	TGTGCCAGCAGCCACGGGACTAGCGGTTCAAGGAGTGAGCAGTTCTTC	CASSHGTSGSRSEQFF
TRBV7-9	TRBJ1-1	.	14	.	TGTGCCAGCAGCTCCTCCGGGGTAACTTCTGAAGCTTTCTTT	CASSSSGVTSEAFF
TRBV29-1	TRBJ2-3	few	15	TRBD2	TGCAGCGTTGGACCTAGCGGGAGGGCCCAAGATACGCAGTATTTT	CSVGPSGRAQDTQYF
TRBV28	TRBJ2-7	.	15	TRBD1	TGTGCCAGCCTAAGTAGGGCAGGGGGAAACTACGAGCAGTACTTC	CASLSRAGGNYEQYF
TRBV29-1	TRBJ2-3	few	15	TRBD2	TGCAGCGTTGAGTCGAGAACTAGCGGCACAGATACGCAGTATTTT	CSVESRTSGTDTQYF
TRBV7-9	TRBJ2-7	.	15	TRBD2	TGTGCCAGCAGCCCCCCCGGGGGGATGTTTCCCGAGCAGTACTTC	CASSPPGGMFPEQYF
TRBV6-5	TRBJ2-7	.	14	.	TGTGCCAGCAGCTTGGTTAGGGGGAGTTACGAGCAGTACTTC	CASSLVRGSYEQYF
TRBV25-1	TRBJ2-7	.	15	.	TGTGCCAGCAGTGACGGCCGCGGACTCTCCTACGAGCAGTACTTC	CASSDGRGLSYEQYF
TRBV19	TRBJ1-4	.	14	TRBD1	TGTGCCAGTAGTCCCGACAGGGGGCGAGAAAAACTGTTTTTT	CASSPDRGREKLFF
TRBV6-5	TRBJ1-2	.	14	TRBD1	TGTGCCAGCAGCGCCTACAGGGGTAACTATGGCTACACCTTC	CASSAYRGNYGYTF
TRBV6-5	TRBJ2-7	.	15	.	TGTGCCAGCAGTTACTCGCCAGCGGAGGCCTACGAGCAGTACTTC	CASSYSPAEAYEQYF
TRBV18	TRBJ2-2	.	13	.	TGTGCCAGCGTACCTCTAGCCCCCGGGGAGCTGTTTTTT	CASVPLAPGELFF
TRBV7-6	TRBJ2-7	.	14	TRBD1	TGTGCCAGCAGCTTAGGGGACAGCTCCTACGAGCAGTACTTC	CASSLGDSSYEQYF
TRBV21-1	TRBJ2-7	.	16	.	TGTGCCAGCAGCAAAGAGGATGACAGGAGATCCTACGAGCAGTACTTC	CASSKEDDRRSYEQYF
TRBV5-6	TRBJ2-2	.	16	TRBD1	TGTGCCAGCAGCTTGCTCTGGCAGGGGGCTACCGGGGAGCTGTTTTTT	CASSLLWQGATGELFF
TRBV4-2	TRBJ2-7	few	17	.	TGTGCCAGCAGCCAACTACAGGGCGGAACAGACACCTACGAGCAGTACTTC	CASSQLQGGTDTYEQYF
TRBV18	TRBJ2-3	.	14	TRBD2	TGTGCCAGCTCACTAGCGGGACAAACAGATACGCAGTATTTT	CASSLAGQTDTQYF
TRBV18	TRBJ2-3	few	13	.	TGTGCCAGCTCACCACAGGGGTCAGATACGCAGTATTTT	CASSPQGSDTQYF
TRBV30	TRBJ2-1	few	13	TRBD1	TGTGCCTGGACGGGACAGGTCCACAATGAGCAGTTCTTC	CAWTGQVHNEQFF
TRBV4-2	TRBJ2-1	.	18	TRBD2	TGTGCCAGCAGCCAAGTGGGAGCGGGAGGACCCTCCTACAATGAGCAGTTCTTC	CASSQVGAGGPSYNEQFF
TRBV27	TRBJ2-6	.	17	.	TGTGCCAGCAGTCCAACTAGGGGGAGCTCTGGGGCCAACGTCCTGACTTTC	CASSPTRGSSGANVLTF
TRBV28	TRBJ1-1	few	14	.	TGTGCCAGCAGTTTAGGCGGGACCCTGGATGAAGCTTTCTTT	CASSLGGTLDEAFF
TRBV27	TRBJ1-5	once	18	TRBD1	TGTGCCAGCAGTTTGGGGTGGGGACAGGGCGATAGCAATCAGCCCCAGCATTTT	CASSLGWGQGDSNQPQHF
TRBV7-9	TRBJ2-1	.	14	.	TGTGCCAGCAGCTTCGAAACTTCCTACAATGAGCAGTTCTTC	CASSFETSYNEQFF
TRBV18	TRBJ2-3	once	15	TRBD1	TGTGCCAGCTCACCACCGAGAACAGGGGCAGATACGCAGTATTTT	CASSPPRTGADTQYF
TRBV4-1	TRBJ2-5	once	15	TRBD2	TGCGCCAGCAGAGGCTTGGGACTAGACCAAGAGACCCAGTACTTC	CASRGLGLDQETQYF
TRBV5-4	TRBJ2-1	.	13	.	TGTGCCAGCAGCTTCGGGTCGGACAATGAGCAGTTCTTC	CASSFGSDNEQFF
TRBV19	TRBJ1-2	.	13	.	TGTGCCAGTAGTATGGGGCAGGACTATGGCTACACCTTC	CASSMGQDYGYTF
TRBV19	TRBJ1-2	.	15	TRBD1	TGTGCCAGTAGTATAATGCAGGGGGCAAGCGGCGGCTACACCTTC	CASSIMQGASGGYTF
TRBV19	TRBJ1-2	.	12	.	TGTGCCAGTAGGACGACAGGCTATGGCTACACCTTC	CASRTTGYGYTF
TRBV11-2	TRBJ2-5	few	15	TRBD2	TGTGCCAGCGAGTCCCTAGCGGGATCTCAAGAGACCCAGTACTTC	CASESLAGSQETQYF
TRBV6-1	TRBJ2-7	.	15	TRBD1	TGTGCCAGCAGTAAAGAGGGACAGGGGTCCTACGAGCAGTACTTC	CASSKEGQGSYEQYF
TRBV11-3	TRBJ1-2	.	12	.	TGTGCCAGCACCACGACGGGGGGCGGCTACACCTTC	CASTTTGGGYTF